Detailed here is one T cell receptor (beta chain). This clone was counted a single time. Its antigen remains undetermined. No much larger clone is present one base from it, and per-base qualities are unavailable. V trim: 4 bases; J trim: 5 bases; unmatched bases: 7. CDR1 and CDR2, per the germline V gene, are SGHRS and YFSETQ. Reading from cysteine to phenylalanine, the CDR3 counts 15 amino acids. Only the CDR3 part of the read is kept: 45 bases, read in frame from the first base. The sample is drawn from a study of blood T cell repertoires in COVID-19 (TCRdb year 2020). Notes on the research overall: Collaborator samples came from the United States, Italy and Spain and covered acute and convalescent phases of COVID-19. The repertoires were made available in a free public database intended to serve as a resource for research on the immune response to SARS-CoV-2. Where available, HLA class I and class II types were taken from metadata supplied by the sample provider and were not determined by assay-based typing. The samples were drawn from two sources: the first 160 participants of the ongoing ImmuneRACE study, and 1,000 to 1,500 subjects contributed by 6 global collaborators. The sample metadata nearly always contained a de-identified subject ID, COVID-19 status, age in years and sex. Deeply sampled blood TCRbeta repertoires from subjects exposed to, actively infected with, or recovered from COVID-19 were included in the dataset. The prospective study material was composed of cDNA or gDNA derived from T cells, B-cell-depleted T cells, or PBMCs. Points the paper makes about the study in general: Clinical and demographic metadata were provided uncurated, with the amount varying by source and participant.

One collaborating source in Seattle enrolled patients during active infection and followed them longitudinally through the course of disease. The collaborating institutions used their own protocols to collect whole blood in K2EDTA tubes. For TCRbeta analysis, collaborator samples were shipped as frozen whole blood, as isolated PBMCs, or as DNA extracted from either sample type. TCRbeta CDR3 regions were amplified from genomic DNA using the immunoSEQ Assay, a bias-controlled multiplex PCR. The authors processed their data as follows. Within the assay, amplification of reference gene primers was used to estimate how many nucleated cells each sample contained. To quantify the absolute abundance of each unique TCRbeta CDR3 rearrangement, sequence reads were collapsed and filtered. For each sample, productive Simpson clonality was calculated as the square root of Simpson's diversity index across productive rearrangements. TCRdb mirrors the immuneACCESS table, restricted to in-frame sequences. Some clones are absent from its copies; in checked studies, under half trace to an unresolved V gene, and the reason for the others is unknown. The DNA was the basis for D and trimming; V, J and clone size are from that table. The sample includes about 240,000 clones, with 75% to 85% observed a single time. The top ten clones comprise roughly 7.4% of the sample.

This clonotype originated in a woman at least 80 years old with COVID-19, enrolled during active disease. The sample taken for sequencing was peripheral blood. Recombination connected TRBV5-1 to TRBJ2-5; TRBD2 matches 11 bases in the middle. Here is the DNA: TGCGCCAGCAGCGCCGGGACTAGCGGTTTGGAGACCCAGTACTTC. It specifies CASSAGTSGLETQYF.